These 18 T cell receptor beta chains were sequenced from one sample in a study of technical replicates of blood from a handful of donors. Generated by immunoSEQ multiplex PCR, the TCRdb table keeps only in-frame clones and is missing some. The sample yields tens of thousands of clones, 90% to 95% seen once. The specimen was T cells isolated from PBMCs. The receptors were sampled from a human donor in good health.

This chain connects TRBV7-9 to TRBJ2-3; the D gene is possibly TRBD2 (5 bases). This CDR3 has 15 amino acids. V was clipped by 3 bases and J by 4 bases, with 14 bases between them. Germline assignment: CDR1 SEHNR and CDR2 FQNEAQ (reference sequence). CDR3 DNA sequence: TGTGCCAGCAGCTTGGTTGGTGGGAGCCCAGATACGCAGTATTTT. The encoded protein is CASSLVGGSPDTQYF.

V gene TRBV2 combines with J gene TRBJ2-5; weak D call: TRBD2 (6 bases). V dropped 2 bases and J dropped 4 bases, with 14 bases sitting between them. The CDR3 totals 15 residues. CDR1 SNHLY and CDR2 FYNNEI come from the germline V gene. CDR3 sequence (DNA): TGTGCCAGCAGTGAACAGGGAGGAGGAGGAGAGACCCAGTACTTC. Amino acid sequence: CASSEQGGGGETQYF.

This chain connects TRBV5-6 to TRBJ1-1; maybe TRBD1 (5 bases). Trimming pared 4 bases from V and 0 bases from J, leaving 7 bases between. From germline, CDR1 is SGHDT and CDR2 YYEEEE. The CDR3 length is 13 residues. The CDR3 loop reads CASSHRLNTEAFF. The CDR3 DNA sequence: TGTGCCAGCAGCCACAGGCTGAACACTGAAGCTTTCTTT.

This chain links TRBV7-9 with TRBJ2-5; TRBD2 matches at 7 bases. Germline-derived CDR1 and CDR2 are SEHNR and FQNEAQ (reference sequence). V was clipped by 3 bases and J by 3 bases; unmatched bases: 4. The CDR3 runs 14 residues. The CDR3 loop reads CASSLTGGKETQYF. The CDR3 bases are TGTGCCAGCAGCTTGACGGGAGGAAAAGAGACCCAGTACTTC.

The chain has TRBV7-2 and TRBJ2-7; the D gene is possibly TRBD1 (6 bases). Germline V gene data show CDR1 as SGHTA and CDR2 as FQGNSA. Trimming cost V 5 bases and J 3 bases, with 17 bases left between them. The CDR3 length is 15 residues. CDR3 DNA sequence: TGTGCCAGCAGCCCCAGGGGCAGGGATGGCTACGAGCAGTACTTC. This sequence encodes CASSPRGRDGYEQYF.

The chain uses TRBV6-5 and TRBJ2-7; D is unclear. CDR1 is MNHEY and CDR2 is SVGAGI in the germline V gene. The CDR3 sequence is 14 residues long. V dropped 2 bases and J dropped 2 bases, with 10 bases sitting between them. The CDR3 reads CASSYGRQTYEQYF. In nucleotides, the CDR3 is TGTGCCAGCAGTTACGGTAGACAAACCTACGAGCAGTACTTC.

In DNA, the CDR3 is TGCGCCAGCAGCCAAGTGGGAGGGAATCTTTATGGCTACACCTTC. It specifies CASSQVGGNLYGYTF. The chain uses TRBV4-1 and TRBJ1-2; no firm D call. The V end lost 1 base, the J end lost 5 bases, and 14 bases lay between the germline ends. CDR3 length: 15 amino acids. CDR1 is MGHRA, CDR2 YSYEKL, per germline.

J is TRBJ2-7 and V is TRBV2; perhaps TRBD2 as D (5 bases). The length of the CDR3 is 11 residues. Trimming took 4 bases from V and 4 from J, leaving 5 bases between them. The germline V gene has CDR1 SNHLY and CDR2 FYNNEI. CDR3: CASSGGYEQYF. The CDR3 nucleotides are TGTGCCAGCAGTGGAGGGTACGAGCAGTACTTC.

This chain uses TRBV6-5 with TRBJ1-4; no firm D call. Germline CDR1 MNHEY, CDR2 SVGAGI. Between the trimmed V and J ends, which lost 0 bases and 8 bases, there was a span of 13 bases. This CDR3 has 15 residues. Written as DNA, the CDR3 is TGTGCCAGCAGTTACTCGTTCACTTCGGGAGAAAAACTGTTTTTT. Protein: CASSYSFTSGEKLFF.

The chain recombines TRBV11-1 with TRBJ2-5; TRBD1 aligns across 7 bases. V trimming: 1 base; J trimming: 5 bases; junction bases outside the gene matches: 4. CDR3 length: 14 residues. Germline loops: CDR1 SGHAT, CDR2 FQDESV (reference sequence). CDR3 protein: CASSLGGTAETQYF. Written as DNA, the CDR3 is TGTGCCAGCAGCTTAGGAGGGACAGCGGAGACCCAGTACTTC.

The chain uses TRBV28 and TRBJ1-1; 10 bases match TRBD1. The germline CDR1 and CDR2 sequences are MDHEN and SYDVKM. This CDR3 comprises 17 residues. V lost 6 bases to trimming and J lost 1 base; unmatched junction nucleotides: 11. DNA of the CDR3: TGTGCCAGCAGAACCTCCGGGACAGGGGTTCCGAACACTGAAGCTTTCTTT. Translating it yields CASRTSGTGVPNTEAFF.

The CDR3 DNA reads as TGTGCCAGCAGAGATGTTTCGGGAACGACTAATGAAAAACTGTTTTTT. Protein product: CASRDVSGTTNEKLFF. This chain joins TRBV28 and TRBJ1-4, with D hard to call. The CDR3 spans 16 residues. V dropped 6 bases and J dropped 2 bases, with 16 bases sitting between them. Germline V gene data show CDR1 as MDHEN and CDR2 as SYDVKM. Full variable domain (remainder filled in from reference TRBV28 and TRBJ1-4): DVKVTQSSRYLVKRTGEKVFLECVQDMDHENMFWYRQDPGLGLRLIYFSYDVKMKEKGDIPEGYSVSREKKERFSLILESASTNQTSMYLCASRDVSGTTNEKLFFGSGTQLSVL.

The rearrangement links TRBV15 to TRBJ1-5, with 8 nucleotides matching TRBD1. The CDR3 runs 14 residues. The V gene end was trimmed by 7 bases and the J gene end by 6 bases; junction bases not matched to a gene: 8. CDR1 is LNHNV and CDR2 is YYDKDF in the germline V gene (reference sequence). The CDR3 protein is CATNTGTGVQPQHF. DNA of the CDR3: TGTGCCACCAATACCGGGACAGGAGTTCAGCCCCAGCATTTT.

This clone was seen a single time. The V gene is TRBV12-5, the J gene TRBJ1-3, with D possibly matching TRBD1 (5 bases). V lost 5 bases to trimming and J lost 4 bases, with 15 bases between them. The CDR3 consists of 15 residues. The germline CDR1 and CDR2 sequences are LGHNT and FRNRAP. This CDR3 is CASGNPLGAGNTIYF. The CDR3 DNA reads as TGTGCTAGTGGTAACCCCCTAGGGGCGGGAAACACCATATATTTT.

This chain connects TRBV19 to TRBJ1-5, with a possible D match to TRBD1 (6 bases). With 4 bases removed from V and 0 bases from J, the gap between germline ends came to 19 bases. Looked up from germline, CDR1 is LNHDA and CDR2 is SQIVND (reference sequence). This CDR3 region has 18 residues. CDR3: CASSTYTTGRYSNQPQHF. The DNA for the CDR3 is TGTGCCAGTAGTACATACACGACAGGCCGCTATAGCAATCAGCCCCAGCATTTT. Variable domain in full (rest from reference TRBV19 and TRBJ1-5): DGGITQSPKYLFRKEGQNVTLSCEQNLNHDAMYWYRQDPGQGLRLIYYSQIVNDFQKGDIAEGYSVSREKKESFPLTVTSAQKNPTAFYLCASSTYTTGRYSNQPQHFGDGTRLSIL.

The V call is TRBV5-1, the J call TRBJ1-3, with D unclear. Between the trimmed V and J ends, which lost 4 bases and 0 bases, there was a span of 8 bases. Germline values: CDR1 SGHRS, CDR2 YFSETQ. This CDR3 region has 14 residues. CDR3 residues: CASSPGNSGNTIYF. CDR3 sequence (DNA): TGCGCCAGCAGCCCGGGGAACTCTGGAAACACCATATATTTT. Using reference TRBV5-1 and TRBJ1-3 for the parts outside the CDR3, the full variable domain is KAGVTQTPRYLIKTRGQQVTLSCSPISGHRSVSWYQQTPGQGLQFLFEYFSETQRNKGNFPGRFSGRQFSNSRSEMNVSTLELGDSALYLCASSPGNSGNTIYFGEGSWLTVV.

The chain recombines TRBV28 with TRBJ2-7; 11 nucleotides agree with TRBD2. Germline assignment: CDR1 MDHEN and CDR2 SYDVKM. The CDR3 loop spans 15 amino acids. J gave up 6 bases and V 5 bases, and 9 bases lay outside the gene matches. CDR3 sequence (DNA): TGTGCCAGCAGTCCAAGACTAGCGGGAAGGGGCGAGCAGTACTTC. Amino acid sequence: CASSPRLAGRGEQYF.

The CDR3 DNA is TGTGCCATCGGGGGGAGCAATCAGCCCCAGCATTTT. It specifies CAIGGSNQPQHF. The rearrangement uses TRBV10-3 and TRBJ1-5, with D possibly TRBD1 on 5 matching bases. The CDR3 loop spans 12 amino acids. Germline V gene data show CDR1 as ENHRY and CDR2 as SYGVKD. With 8 bases removed from V and 1 base from J, the gap between germline ends came to 6 bases.